This T cell receptor (beta chain) was obtained from a study of blood T cells in healthy people across ages. With a J-beta primer mix and a sample-barcoded 5' primer, a second PCR ran about 7 to 12 cycles. TCRdb reprocessed the 5' RACE reads with MiXCR, giving one entry per CDR3 protein. The table has 890,000 or so distinct CDR3 sequences, about 62% seen once. The V end was cut by 0 bases, the J end by 9 bases, with 13 bases between. This CDR3 spans 15 amino acids. Germline V lookup: CDR1 SGDLS, CDR2 YYNGEE. The sequence derives from a man in his thirties or forties in good health. Input material: blood. This sequence joins TRBV9 and TRBJ1-6; perhaps TRBD1 as D (6 bases). The CDR3 sequence is CASSVGGGGGSPLHF. In DNA, the CDR3 is TGTGCCAGCAGCGTAGGAGGGGGAGGTGGTTCACCCCTCCACTTT.